A single TCR beta chain is shown here with its context. What it binds is not known. The sample comes from a study of CD8 T cell repertoires and HIV-1 epitope variants. Turning to the study itself: Twenty-five autologous and known Gag and Nef epitope variant peptides each stimulated T cells separately. General study results and limits: Fewer than ten TCR beta clonotypes were antigen-specific, 5 to 7 apparently recognizing autologous or escape variants.

Profiling relied on immunoSEQ multiplex PCR, and the TCRdb table lists in-frame clones only, not all of them. The sample consists of about 4,800 clones, 55% to 75% of them appearing once. Per germline, CDR1 MGHDK and CDR2 SYGVNS. The CDR3 length is 14 residues. V lost 3 bases and J lost 0, with 8 bases in between. The rearrangement joins TRBV25-1 to TRBJ1-2; no definite D call. Sample: cultured CD8+ T cells derived from PBMCs. The TCR was taken from a male donor with HIV. The DNA of the CDR3 is TGTGCCAGCAGTGACCGCCCTCCTAACTATGGCTACACCTTC. It yields the protein CASSDRPPNYGYTF.